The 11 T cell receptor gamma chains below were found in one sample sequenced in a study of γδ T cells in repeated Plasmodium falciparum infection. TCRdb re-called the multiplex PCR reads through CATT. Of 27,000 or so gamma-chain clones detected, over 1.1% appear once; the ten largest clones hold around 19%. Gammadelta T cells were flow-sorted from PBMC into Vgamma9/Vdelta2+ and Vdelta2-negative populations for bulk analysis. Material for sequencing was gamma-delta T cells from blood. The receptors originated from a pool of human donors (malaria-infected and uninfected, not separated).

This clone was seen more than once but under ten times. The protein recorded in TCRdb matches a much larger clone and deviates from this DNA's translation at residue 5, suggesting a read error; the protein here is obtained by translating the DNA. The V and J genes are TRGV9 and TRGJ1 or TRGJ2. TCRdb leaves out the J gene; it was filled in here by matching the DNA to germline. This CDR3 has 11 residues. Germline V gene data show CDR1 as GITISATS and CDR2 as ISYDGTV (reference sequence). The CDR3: CALWGVSVKLF. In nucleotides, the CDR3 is TGTGCCTTGTGGGGGGTGTCGGTGAAACTCTTT.

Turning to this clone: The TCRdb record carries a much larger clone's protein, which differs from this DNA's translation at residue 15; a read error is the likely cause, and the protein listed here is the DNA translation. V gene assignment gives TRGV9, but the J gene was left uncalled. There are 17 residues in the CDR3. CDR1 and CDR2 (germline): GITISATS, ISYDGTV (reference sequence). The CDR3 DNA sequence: TGTGCCTTGTGGGAAAGGGGGGATATGTTGGGCAAAAAAATCGAGGTATTT. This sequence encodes CALWERGDMLGKKIEVF.

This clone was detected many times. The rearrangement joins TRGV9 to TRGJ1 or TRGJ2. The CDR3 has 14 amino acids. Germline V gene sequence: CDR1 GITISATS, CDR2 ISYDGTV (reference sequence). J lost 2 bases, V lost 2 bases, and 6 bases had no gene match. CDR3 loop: CALWEAPYYYKKLF. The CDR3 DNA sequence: TGTGCCTTGTGGGAGGCGCCGTATTATTATAAGAAACTCTTT.

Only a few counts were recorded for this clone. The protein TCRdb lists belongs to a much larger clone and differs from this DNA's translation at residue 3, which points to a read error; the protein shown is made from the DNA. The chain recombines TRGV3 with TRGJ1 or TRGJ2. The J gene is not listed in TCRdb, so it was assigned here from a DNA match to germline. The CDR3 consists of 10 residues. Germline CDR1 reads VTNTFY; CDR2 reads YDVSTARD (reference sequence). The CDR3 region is CAPWDTKKLF. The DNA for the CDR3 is TGTGCCCCCTGGGACACTAAGAAACTCTTT.

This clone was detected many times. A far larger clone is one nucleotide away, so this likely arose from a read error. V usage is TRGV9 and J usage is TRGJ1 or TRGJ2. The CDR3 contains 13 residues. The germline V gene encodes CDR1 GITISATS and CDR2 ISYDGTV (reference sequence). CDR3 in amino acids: CALWEPPYYKKLF. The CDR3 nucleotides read TGTGCCCTGTGGGAGCCCCCTTATTATAAGAAACTCTTT.

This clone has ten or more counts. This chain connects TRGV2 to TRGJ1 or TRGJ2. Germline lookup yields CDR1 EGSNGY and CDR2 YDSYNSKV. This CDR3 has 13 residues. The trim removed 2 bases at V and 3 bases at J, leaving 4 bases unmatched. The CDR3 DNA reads TGTGCCACCTGGGACGCCCTTTATTATAAGAAACTCTTT. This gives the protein CATWDALYYKKLF.

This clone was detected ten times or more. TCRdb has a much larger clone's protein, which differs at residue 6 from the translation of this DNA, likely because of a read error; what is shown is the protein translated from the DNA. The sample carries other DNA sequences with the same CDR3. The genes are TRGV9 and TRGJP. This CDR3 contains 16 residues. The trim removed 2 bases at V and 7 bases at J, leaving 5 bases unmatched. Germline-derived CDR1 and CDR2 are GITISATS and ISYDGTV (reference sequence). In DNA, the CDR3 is TGTGCCTTGTGGGAGGCCGACGAGTTGGGCAAAAAAATCAAGGTATTT. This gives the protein CALWEADELGKKIKVF.

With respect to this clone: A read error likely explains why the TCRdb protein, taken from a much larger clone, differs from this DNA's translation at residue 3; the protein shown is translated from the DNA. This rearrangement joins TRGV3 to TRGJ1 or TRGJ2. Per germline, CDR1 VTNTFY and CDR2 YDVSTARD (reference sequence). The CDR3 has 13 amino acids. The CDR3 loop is CASWDRRVYKKLF. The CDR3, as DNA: TGTGCCTCCTGGGACAGGCGCGTTTATAAGAAACTCTTT.

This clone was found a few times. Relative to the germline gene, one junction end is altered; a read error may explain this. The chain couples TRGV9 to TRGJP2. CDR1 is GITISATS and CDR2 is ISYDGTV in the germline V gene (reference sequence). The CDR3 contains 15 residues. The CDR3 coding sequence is TGTGCCTTGTGGAAAAAGATCGGTAGTGATTGGAACAAGACGTTT. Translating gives CALWKKIGSDWNKTF.

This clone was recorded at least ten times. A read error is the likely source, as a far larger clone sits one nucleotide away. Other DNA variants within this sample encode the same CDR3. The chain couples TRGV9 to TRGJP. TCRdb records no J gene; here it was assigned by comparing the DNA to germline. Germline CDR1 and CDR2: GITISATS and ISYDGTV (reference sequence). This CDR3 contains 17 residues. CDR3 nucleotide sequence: TGCGCCTTGTGGGAGGCCGCCTCAGAGTTGGGCAAAAAAATCAAGGTATTT. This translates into CALWEAASELGKKIKVF.

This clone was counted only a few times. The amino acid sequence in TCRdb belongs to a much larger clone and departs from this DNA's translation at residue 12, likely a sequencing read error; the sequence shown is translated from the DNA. The CDR3 here is CALWEVLGELGRKIKVF. The CDR3 nucleotides are TGTGCCTTGTGGGAGGTGTTAGGTGAGTTGGGCAGAAAAATCAAGGTATTT. This chain uses TRGV9 with TRGJP. No J gene was available from TCRdb, and it was assigned here by a germline match of the DNA. Germline V gene data show CDR1 as GITISATS and CDR2 as ISYDGTV (reference sequence). The CDR3 is 17 amino acids.